This T cell receptor (beta chain) stems from a study of T-cell reconstitution after alpha-beta-depleted transplantation in children. Ten or more counts support this clonotype. Unique molecular identifiers were used in preparing the TCRbeta library. TCRdb reanalysed the PCR reads using MiXCR and keeps one entry per CDR3 protein. This table has about 240,000 distinct CDR3 sequences, more than 10% appearing once. The CDR3 has 14 residues. The trim removed 2 bases at V and 6 bases at J, leaving 4 bases unmatched. Germline CDR1 SGHTA, CDR2 FQGNSA. The V and J genes are TRBV7-2 and TRBJ1-5; TRBD1 aligns across 7 bases. This TCR came from a human donor who donated a stem cell graft to a child with acute lymphoblastic leukemia. Sample: PBMCs from the stem cell graft donor, taken from the stem cell graft. The CDR3 DNA reads TGTGCCAGCAGCTTAACAGGGGAACCTCAGCCCCAGCATTTT. Translation: CASSLTGEPQPQHF.